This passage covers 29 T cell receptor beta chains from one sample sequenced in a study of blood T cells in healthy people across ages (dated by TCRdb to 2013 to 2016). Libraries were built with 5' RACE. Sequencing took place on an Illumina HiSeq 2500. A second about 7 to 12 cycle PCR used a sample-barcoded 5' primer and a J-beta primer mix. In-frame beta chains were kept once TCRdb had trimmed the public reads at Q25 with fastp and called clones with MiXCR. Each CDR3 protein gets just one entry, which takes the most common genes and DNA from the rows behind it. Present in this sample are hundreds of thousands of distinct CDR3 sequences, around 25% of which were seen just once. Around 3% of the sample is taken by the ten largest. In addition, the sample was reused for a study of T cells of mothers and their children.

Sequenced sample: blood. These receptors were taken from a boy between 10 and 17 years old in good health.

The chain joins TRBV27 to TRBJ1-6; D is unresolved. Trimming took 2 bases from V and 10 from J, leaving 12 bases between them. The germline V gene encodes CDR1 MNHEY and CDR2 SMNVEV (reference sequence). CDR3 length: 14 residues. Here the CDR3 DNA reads TGTGCCAGCAGTTTAAGGGAGTCCAGCTCACCCCTCCACTTT. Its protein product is CASSLRESSSPLHF.

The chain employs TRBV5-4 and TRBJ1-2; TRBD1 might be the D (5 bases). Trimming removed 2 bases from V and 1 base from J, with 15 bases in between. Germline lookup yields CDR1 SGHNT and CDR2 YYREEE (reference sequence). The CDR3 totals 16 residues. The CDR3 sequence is CASSFEPGTLNYGYTF. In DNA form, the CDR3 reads TGTGCCAGCAGCTTTGAACCCGGGACTCTTAACTATGGCTACACCTTC.

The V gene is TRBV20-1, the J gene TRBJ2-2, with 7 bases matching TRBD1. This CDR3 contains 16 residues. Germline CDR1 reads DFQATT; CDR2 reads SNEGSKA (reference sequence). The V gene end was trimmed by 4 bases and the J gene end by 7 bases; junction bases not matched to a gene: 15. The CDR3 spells CSATPTTRGKDGELFF. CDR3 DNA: TGCAGTGCTACCCCTACTACCAGGGGGAAGGACGGGGAGCTGTTTTTT.

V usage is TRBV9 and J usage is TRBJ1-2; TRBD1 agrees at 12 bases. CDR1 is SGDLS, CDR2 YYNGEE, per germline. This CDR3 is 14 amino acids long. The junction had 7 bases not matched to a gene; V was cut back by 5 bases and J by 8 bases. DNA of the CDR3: TGTGCCAGCAGTCGGGGACAGGGGGCGGGAGGCTACACCTTC. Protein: CASSRGQGAGGYTF.

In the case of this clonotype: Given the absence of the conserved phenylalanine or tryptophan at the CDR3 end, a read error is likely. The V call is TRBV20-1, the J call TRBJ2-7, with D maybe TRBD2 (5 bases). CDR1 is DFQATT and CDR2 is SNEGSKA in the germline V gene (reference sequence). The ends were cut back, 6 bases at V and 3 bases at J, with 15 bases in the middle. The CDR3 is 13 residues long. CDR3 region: CSAPEDLSYEQYL. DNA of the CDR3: TGCAGTGCCCCGGAGGACCTTAGCTACGAGCAGTACCTC.

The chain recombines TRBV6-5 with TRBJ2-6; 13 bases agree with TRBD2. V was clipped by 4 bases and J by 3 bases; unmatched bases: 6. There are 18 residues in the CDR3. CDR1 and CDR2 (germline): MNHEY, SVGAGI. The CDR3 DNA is TGTGCCAGCAGTTCACTAGCGGGAGGGCCGAATGGGGCCAACGTCCTGACTTTC. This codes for CASSSLAGGPNGANVLTF.

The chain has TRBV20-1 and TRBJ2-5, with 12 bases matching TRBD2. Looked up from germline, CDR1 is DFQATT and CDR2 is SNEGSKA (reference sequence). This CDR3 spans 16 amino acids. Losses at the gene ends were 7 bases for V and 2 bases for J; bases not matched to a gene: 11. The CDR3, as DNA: TGCAGTGGAGGATTACTAGCGGGGGGCTCTCAAGAGACCCAGTACTTC. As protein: CSGGLLAGGSQETQYF.

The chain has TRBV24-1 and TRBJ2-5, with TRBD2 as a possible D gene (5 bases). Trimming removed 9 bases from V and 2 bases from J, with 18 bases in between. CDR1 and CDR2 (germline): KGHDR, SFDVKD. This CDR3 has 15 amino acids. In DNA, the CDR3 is TGTGCCACCGTATCCGGGGTCGTCGGGCAAGAGACCCAGTACTTC. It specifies CATVSGVVGQETQYF.

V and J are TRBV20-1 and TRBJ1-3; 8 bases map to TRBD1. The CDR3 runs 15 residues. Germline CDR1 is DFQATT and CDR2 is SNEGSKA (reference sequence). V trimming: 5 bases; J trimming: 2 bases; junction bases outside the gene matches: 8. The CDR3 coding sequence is TGCAGTGCTTCCTCAGGGGGCGCAGCTGGAAACACCATATATTTT. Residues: CSASSGGAAGNTIYF.

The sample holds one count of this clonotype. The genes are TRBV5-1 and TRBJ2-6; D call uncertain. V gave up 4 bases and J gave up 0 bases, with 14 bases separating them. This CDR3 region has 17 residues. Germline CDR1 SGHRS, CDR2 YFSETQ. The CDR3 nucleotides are TGCGCCAGCAGCCCCAGGATTCTAAGCTCTGGGGCCAACGTCCTGACTTTC. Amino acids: CASSPRILSSGANVLTF.

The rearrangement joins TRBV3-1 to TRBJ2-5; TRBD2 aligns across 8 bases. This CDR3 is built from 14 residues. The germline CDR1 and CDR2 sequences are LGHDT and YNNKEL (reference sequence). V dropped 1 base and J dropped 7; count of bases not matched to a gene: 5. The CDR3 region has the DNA TGTGCCAGCAGCCAAGGGACTAGCTCTGGGACCCAGTACTTC. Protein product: CASSQGTSSGTQYF.

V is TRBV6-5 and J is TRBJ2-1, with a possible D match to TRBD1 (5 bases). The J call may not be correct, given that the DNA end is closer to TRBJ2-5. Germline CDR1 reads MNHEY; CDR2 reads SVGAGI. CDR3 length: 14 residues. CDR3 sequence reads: CASSYSIGAETQYF. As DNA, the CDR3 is TGTGCCAGCAGTTACTCGATAGGGGCCGAGACCCAGTACTTC.

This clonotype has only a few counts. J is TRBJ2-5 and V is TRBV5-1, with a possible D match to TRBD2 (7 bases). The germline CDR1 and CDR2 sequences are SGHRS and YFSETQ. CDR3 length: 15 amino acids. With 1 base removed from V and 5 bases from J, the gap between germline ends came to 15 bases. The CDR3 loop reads CASSLYPGGEETQYF. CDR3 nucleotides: TGCGCCAGCAGCTTGTATCCGGGGGGCGAGGAGACCCAGTACTTC.

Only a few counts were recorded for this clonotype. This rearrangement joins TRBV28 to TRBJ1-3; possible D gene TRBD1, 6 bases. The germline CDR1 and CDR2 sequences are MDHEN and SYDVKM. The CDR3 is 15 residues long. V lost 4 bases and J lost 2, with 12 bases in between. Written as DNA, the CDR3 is TGTGCCAGCAGTTCGGCCGGGGGGCCTGGAAACACCATATATTTT. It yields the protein CASSSAGGPGNTIYF.

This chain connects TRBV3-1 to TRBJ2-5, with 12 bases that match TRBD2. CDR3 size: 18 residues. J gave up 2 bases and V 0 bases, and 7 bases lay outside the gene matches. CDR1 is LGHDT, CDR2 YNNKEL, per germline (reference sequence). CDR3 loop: CASSQDFPSGGGQETQYF. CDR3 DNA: TGTGCCAGCAGCCAAGATTTCCCTAGCGGGGGGGGTCAAGAGACCCAGTACTTC.

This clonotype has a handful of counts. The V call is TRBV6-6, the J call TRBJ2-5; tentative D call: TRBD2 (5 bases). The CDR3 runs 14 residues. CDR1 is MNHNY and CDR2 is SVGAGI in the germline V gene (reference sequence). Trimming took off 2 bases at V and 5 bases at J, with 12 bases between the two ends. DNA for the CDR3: TGTGCCAGCAGTTACCTCCTACGCGGGGAGACCCAGTACTTC. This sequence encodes CASSYLLRGETQYF.

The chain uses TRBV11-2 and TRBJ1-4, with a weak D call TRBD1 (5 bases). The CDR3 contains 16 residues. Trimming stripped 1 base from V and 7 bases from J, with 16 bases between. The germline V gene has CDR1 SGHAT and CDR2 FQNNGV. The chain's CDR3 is CASSLGQGFVPEKLFF. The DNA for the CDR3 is TGTGCCAGCAGCTTAGGGCAGGGTTTCGTTCCTGAAAAACTGTTTTTT. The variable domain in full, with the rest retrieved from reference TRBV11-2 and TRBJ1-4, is EAGVAQSPRYKIIEKRQSVAFWCNPISGHATLYWYQQILGQGPKLLIQFQNNGVVDDSQLPKDRFSAERLKGVDSTLKIQPAKLEDSAVYLCASSLGQGFVPEKLFFGSGTQLSVL.

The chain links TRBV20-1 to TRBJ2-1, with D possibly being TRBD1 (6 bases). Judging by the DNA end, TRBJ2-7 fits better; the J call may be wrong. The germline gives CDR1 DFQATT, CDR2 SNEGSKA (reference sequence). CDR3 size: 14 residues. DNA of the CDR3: TGCAGTGCTAGATCTCCGACAGGCTCCTACGAGCAGTACTTC. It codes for CSARSPTGSYEQYF.

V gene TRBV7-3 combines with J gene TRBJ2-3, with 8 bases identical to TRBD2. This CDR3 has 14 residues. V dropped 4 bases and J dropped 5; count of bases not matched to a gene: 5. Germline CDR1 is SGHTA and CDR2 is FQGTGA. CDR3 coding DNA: TGTGCCAGCAGCTATAGCGGGGAGGGAGATACGCAGTATTTT. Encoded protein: CASSYSGEGDTQYF.

The CDR3 loop is CASSLRTVMNEKLFF. The DNA of the CDR3 is TGTGCCAGCAGTCTCAGGACGGTGATGAATGAAAAACTGTTTTTT. V is TRBV12-3 or TRBV12-4 and J is TRBJ1-4; no clear D gene. CDR3 length: 15 amino acids. V was cut by 5 bases and J by 5 bases, with 15 bases left in between.

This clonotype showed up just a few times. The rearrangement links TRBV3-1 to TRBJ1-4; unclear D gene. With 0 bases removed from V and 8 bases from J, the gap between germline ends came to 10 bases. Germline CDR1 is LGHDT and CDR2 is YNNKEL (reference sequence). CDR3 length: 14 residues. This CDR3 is CASSQEGSGEKLFF. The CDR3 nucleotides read TGTGCCAGCAGCCAAGAAGGAAGTGGGGAAAAACTGTTTTTT. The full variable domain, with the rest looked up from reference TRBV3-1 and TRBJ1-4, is DTAVSQTPKYLVTQMGNDKSIKCEQNLGHDTMYWYKQDSKKFLKIMFSYNNKELIINETVPNRFSPKSPDKAHLNLHINSLELGDSAVYFCASSQEGSGEKLFFGSGTQLSVL.

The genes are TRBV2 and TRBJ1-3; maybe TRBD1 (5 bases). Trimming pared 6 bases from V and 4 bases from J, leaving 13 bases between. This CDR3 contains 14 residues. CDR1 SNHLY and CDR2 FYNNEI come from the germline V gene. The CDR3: CASSAAGRGNTIYF. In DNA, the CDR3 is TGTGCCAGCAGCGCCGCGGGACGCGGAAACACCATATATTTT.

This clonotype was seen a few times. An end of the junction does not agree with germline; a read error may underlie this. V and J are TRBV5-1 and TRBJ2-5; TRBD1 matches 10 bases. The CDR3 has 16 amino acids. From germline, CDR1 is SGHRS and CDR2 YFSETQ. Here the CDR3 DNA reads TGCGCCAGCGGCTTGGAGGGACAGGGGAAGAGAGAGACCCAGTACTTC. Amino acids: CASGLEGQGKRETQYF.

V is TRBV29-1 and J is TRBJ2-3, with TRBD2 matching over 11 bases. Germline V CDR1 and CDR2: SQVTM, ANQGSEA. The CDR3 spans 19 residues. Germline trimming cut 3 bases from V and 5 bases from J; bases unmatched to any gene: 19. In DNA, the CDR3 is TGCAGCGTTGACCTACAATCGGCTAGCGGGGGGCCCGTCGGAGATACGCAGTATTTT. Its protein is CSVDLQSASGGPVGDTQYF.

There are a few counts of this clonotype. The CDR3 region is CASLFGQNTGELFF. DNA for the CDR3: TGTGCCAGTCTCTTTGGGCAGAACACCGGGGAGCTGTTTTTT. The V call is TRBV12-3 or TRBV12-4, the J call TRBJ2-2, with D hard to call. The ends were cut back, 9 bases at V and 1 base at J, with 12 bases in the middle. This CDR3 has 14 residues.

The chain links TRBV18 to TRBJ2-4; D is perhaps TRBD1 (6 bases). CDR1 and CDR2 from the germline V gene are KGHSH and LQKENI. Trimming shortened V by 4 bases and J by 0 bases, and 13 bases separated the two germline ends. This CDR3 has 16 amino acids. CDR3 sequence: CASSRETGLAKNIQYF. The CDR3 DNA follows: TGTGCCAGCTCACGAGAGACAGGTCTAGCCAAAAACATTCAGTACTTC.

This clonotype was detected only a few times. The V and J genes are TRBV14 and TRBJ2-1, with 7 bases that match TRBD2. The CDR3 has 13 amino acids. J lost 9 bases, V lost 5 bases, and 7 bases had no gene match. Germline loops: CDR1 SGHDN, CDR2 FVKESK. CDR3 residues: CASSYAQRGEQFF. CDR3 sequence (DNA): TGTGCCAGCAGCTATGCTCAGCGGGGTGAGCAGTTCTTC.

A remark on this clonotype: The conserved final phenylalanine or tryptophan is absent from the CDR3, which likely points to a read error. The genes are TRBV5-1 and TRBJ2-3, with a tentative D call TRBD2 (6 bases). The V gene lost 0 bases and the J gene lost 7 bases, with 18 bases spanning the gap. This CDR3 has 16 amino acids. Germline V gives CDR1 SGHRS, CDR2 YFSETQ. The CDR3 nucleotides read TGCGCCAGCAGCTTGGTCCGGGGGTTACCACAGAATACGCAGTATTTA. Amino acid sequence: CASSLVRGLPQNTQYL.

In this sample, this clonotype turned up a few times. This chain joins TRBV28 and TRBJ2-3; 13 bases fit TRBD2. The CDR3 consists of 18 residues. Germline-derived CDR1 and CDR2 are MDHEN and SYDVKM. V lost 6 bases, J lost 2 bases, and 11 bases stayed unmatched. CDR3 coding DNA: TGTGCCAGCAGGGCTGGGACTAGCGGGGCCTCATACACAGATACGCAGTATTTT. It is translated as CASRAGTSGASYTDTQYF.